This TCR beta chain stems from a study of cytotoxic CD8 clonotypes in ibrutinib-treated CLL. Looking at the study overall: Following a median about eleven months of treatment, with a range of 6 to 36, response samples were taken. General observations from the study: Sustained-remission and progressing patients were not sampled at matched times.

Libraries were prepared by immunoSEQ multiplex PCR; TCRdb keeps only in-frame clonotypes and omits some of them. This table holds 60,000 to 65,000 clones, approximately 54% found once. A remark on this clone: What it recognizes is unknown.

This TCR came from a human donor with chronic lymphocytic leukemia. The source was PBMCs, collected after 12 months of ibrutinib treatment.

The CDR3 DNA reads as TGTGCCTGGAGTGGGTTGTCTCTTCAAGAGACCCAGTACTTC. It yields the protein CAWSGLSLQETQYF. V usage is TRBV30 and J usage is TRBJ2-5; D is ambiguous. CDR1 is GTSNPN, CDR2 SVGIG, per germline (reference sequence). Deletions cut 1 base from V and 2 bases from J, with 11 bases between. This CDR3 region has 14 residues.